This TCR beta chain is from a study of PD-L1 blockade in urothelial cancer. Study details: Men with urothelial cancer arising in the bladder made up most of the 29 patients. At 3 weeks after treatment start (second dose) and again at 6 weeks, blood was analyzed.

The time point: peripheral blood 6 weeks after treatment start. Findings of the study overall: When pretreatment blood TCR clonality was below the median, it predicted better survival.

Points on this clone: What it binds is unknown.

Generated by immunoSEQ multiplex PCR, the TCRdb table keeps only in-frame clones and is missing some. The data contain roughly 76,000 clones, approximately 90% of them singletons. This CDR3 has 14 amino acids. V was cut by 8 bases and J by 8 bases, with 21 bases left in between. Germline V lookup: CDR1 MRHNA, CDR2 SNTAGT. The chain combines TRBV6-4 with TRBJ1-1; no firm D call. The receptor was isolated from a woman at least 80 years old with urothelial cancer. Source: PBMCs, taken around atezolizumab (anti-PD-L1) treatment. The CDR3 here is CASVDVPLGREAFF. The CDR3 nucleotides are TGTGCCAGCGTTGATGTTCCACTCGGGAGGGAAGCTTTCTTT.